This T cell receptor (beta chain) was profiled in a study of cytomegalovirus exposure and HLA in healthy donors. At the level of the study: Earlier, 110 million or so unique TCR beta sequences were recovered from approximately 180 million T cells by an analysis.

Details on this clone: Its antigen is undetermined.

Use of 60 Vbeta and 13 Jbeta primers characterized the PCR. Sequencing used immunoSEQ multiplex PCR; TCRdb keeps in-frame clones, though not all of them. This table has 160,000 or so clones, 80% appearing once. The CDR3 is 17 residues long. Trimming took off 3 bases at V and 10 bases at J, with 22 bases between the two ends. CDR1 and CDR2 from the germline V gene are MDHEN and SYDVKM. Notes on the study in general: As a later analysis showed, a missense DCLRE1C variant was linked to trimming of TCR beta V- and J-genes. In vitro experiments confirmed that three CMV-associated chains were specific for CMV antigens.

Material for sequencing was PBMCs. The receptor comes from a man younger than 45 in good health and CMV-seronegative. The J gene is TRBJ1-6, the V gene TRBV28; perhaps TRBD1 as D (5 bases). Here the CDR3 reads CASSFPPEGRALSPLHF. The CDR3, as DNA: TGTGCCAGCAGTTTCCCTCCGGAGGGCAGGGCGTTATCACCCCTCCACTTT. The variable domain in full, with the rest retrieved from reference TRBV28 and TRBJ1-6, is DVKVTQSSRYLVKRTGEKVFLECVQDMDHENMFWYRQDPGLGLRLIYFSYDVKMKEKGDIPEGYSVSREKKERFSLILESASTNQTSMYLCASSFPPEGRALSPLHFGNGTRLTVT.